The clone carrying this TCR beta chain was seen a few times. What it recognizes is unknown. The TCR library protocol was used to attach unique molecular identifiers. These identifiers were attached to individual cDNA molecules. Each CDR3 protein is one row after TCRdb ran MiXCR on the 5' RACE reads. This table holds roughly 40,000 distinct CDR3 sequences, 9% to 15% found once. The data stem from a study of early T cells in non-severe SARS-CoV-2 infection. Whole-study results and caveats: CD4 and private specificities were missed by VDJdb matching, which favored anti-spike CD8 responses.

The sequence was obtained from an adult who was a healthcare worker with PCR-confirmed SARS-CoV-2 infection or an uninfected control (not recorded which). The specimen sequenced was whole blood.

The CDR3 region is CASSPGRYTEAFF. The CDR3 DNA is TGTGCCAGCAGCCCCGGAAGGTACACTGAAGCTTTCTTT. The chain employs TRBV7-6 and TRBJ1-1; D remains unclear. The CDR3 totals 13 residues. The germline V and J ends were trimmed by 5 bases and 3 bases, with 10 bases remaining between them. Germline CDR1 and CDR2: SGHVS and FNYEAQ. Using reference TRBV7-6 and TRBJ1-1 for the parts outside the CDR3, the full variable domain is GAGVSQSPRYKVTKRGQDVALRCDPISGHVSLYWYRQALGQGPEFLTYFNYEAQQDKSGLPNDRFSAERPEGSISTLTIQRTEQRDSAMYRCASSPGRYTEAFFGQGTRLTVV.